Listed below are T cell receptor beta chains from one sample, sequenced in a study of shared T cell receptors in the human thymus. TCRdb's copy holds only in-frame clones and misses some; the assay was immunoSEQ multiplex PCR. The sample lists hundreds of thousands of clones; about 90% were seen once. These data are also associated with another study on human thymus T cells.

Sequencing input: thymocytes. The receptors were gathered from a boy younger than two with a congenital heart defect. Both conserved end residues are part of each CDR3. A D gene is named only where the DNA matches it firmly. A clone size is listed for some rows: how often the clone was seen (once, few, many), or a class if it is expanded.

d_gene	v_gene	abundance	j_gene	CDR3aa	CDR3nt
TRBD2	TRBV9	NA	TRBJ2-3	CASSVGIRSGGTDTQYF	TGTGCCAGCAGCGTAGGTATCAGGAGCGGGGGAACAGATACGCAGTATTTT
TRBD1	TRBV4-3	NA	TRBJ1-4	CASSQAAGQGSENEKLFF	TGCGCCAGCAGCCAAGCGGCGGGACAGGGATCGGAGAATGAAAAACTGTTTTTT
NA	TRBV4-3	NA	TRBJ2-3	CASSQDQSSAHSTDTQYF	TGCGCCAGCAGCCAAGATCAATCCAGCGCCCATAGCACAGATACGCAGTATTTT
TRBD1	TRBV27	NA	TRBJ1-3	CASTPTGEPGNTIYF	TGTGCCAGCACCCCGACAGGGGAGCCTGGAAACACCATATATTTT
NA	TRBV27	NA	TRBJ2-3	CASSFTRLGVGDTQYF	TGTGCCAGCAGTTTTACTAGACTAGGAGTAGGAGATACGCAGTATTTT
NA	TRBV11-2	NA	TRBJ2-3	CASSSEERTDTQYF	TGTGCCAGCAGCTCGGAGGAGCGCACAGATACGCAGTATTTT
NA	TRBV14	NA	TRBJ1-4	CASSQGGYPNEKLFF	TGTGCCAGCAGCCAAGGGGGCTACCCTAATGAAAAACTGTTTTTT
NA	TRBV5-1	NA	TRBJ2-3	CASRGAPPERDTQYF	TGCGCCAGCAGGGGGGCGCCCCCCGAGAGGGATACGCAGTATTTT
TRBD2	TRBV9	NA	TRBJ2-3	CASSVVSGGAVDTQYF	TGTGCCAGCAGCGTAGTTAGCGGGGGGGCGGTAGATACGCAGTATTTT
TRBD1	TRBV25-1	NA	TRBJ1-4	CASSTGQGDEKLFF	TGTGCCAGCAGTACCGGACAGGGAGATGAAAAACTGTTTTTT
NA	TRBV7-2	NA	TRBJ2-7	CASSPDTYTYEQYF	TGTGCCAGCAGCCCAGACACCTACACTTACGAGCAGTACTTC
TRBD1	TRBV9	NA	TRBJ1-6	CASSVGDRGLYSPLHF	TGTGCCAGCAGCGTAGGGGACAGGGGGCTTTATTCACCCCTCCACTTT
NA	TRBV15	NA	TRBJ1-2	CATSRDFYGYTF	TGTGCCACCAGCAGAGACTTTTATGGCTACACCTTC
TRBD1	TRBV14	NA	TRBJ2-7	CASSQDRTRDRDYEQYF	TGTGCCAGCAGCCAAGATCGTACAAGGGACAGGGACTACGAGCAGTACTTC
NA	TRBV15	NA	TRBJ2-5	CATSRDATHTRRKTQYF	TGTGCCACCAGCAGAGACGCCACCCACACTAGGAGGAAGACCCAGTACTTC
NA	TRBV5-4	NA	TRBJ2-2	CASSLGLQWNTGELFF	TGTGCCAGCAGCTTGGGACTACAGTGGAACACCGGGGAGCTGTTTTTT
NA	TRBV25-1	NA	TRBJ1-2	CASSERVGGYTF	TGTGCCAGCAGTGAGAGGGTGGGGGGCTACACCTTC
TRBD1	TRBV27	NA	TRBJ1-2	CASSLGTGNSNYGYTF	TGTGCCAGCAGTTTGGGGACAGGGAACTCTAACTATGGCTACACCTTC
TRBD1	TRBV11-2	NA	TRBJ2-5	CASSLWDRGFQETQYF	TGTGCCAGCAGCTTATGGGACAGGGGGTTCCAAGAGACCCAGTACTTC
NA	TRBV28	NA	TRBJ1-3	CASFHTSLRARYGTIYF	TGTGCCAGCTTTCATACAAGTTTGAGGGCACGGTATGGCACCATATATTTT
NA	TRBV28	NA	TRBJ1-1	CASSPPGDTEAFF	TGTGCCAGCAGCCCGCCAGGGGACACTGAAGCTTTCTTT
TRBD1	TRBV29-1	NA	TRBJ2-7	CSGKKDRDSYEQYF	TGCAGCGGGAAAAAGGACAGGGACTCCTACGAGCAGTACTTC
TRBD1	TRBV30	NA	TRBJ2-7	CAWSFISGTGSYEQYF	TGTGCCTGGAGTTTTATTTCCGGGACAGGGAGCTACGAGCAGTACTTC
TRBD1	TRBV6-5	once	TRBJ2-7	CASSYSRTGRQYEQYF	TGTGCCAGCAGTTACTCCCGGACAGGGCGGCAATACGAGCAGTACTTC
NA	TRBV9	few	TRBJ1-6	CASGRGGDNSPLHF	TGTGCCAGCGGTCGAGGAGGGGATAATTCACCCCTCCACTTT
NA	TRBV5-4	NA	TRBJ2-7	CASSSPSEQYF	TGTGCCAGCAGCTCTCCCTCCGAGCAGTACTTC
TRBD1	TRBV5-1	NA	TRBJ1-2	CASSLTGEGPYTF	TGCGCCAGCAGCTTGACAGGGGAAGGGCCCTACACCTTC
TRBD1	TRBV2	NA	TRBJ1-2	CASSEARTRGSRGYTF	TGTGCCAGCAGTGAAGCGCGGACCAGGGGGAGTCGGGGCTACACCTTC
NA	TRBV27	NA	TRBJ1-1	CASSPSRPTSKAFF	TGTGCCAGCAGCCCATCCAGGCCCACCTCAAAAGCTTTCTTT
TRBD2	TRBV6-1	NA	TRBJ2-7	CASSEGSSGRGSSYEQYF	TGTGCCAGCAGTGAAGGCTCTAGCGGGAGGGGTAGCTCCTACGAGCAGTACTTC
TRBD1	TRBV27	NA	TRBJ1-4	CASSLYGTGDEKLFF	TGTGCCAGCAGTTTATACGGGACAGGGGATGAAAAACTGTTTTTT
NA	TRBV5-8	NA	TRBJ1-2	CASSIGDGYTF	TGTGCCAGCAGTATCGGGGATGGCTACACCTTC
TRBD1	TRBV27	NA	TRBJ2-3	CATKGTAIRGDTQYF	TGTGCCACCAAAGGGACAGCCATTCGTGGAGATACGCAGTATTTT
TRBD2	TRBV5-1	NA	TRBJ2-7	CASSLDGTSGRARPYEQYF	TGCGCCAGCAGCTTGGATGGGACTAGCGGGAGGGCCCGTCCCTACGAGCAGTACTTC
NA	TRBV5-4	NA	TRBJ1-2	CASSLGPGGGYTF	TGTGCCAGCAGCTTGGGACCGGGGGGGGGCTACACCTTC
NA	TRBV15	NA	TRBJ1-4	CATSRDLEDEKLFF	TGTGCCACCAGCAGAGATCTGGAGGACGAAAAACTGTTTTTT
NA	TRBV5-4	NA	TRBJ1-4	CASSLEPGYRTNEKLFF	TGTGCCAGCAGCTTGGAGCCTGGTTATCGGACTAATGAAAAACTGTTTTTT
NA	TRBV29-1	NA	TRBJ2-2	CSVVFEVGELFF	TGCAGCGTTGTCTTTGAGGTCGGGGAGCTGTTTTTT
TRBD1	TRBV9	NA	TRBJ2-2	CASSPGDRRTGELFF	TGTGCCAGCAGCCCGGGGGACAGGAGAACCGGGGAGCTGTTTTTT
NA	TRBV7-9	NA	TRBJ1-5	CASSLADHRGNQPQHF	TGTGCCAGCAGCTTAGCGGATCACAGGGGCAATCAGCCCCAGCATTTT
NA	TRBV14	NA	TRBJ2-7	CASSQGENSSYEQYF	TGTGCCAGCAGCCAAGGAGAGAACAGCTCCTACGAGCAGTACTTC
NA	TRBV9	NA	TRBJ2-2	CASSVGGSTGELFF	TGTGCCAGCAGCGTAGGTGGGAGCACCGGGGAGCTGTTTTTT
TRBD1	TRBV5-1	NA	TRBJ1-6	CASSLGPTWTGVNSPLHF	TGCGCCAGCAGCTTGGGCCCCACATGGACAGGGGTTAATTCACCCCTCCACTTT
TRBD1	TRBV6-1	once	TRBJ2-7	CASSDTGTGVYEQYF	TGTGCCAGCAGTGACACCGGGACAGGGGTATACGAGCAGTACTTC
TRBD1	TRBV4-1	few	TRBJ2-7	CASSQDLGGASYEQYF	TGCGCCAGCAGCCAAGATTTAGGGGGCGCCTCCTACGAGCAGTACTTC
TRBD1	TRBV28	NA	TRBJ1-2	CASSSNRGTGGLINYGYTF	TGTGCCAGCAGTTCCAACCGGGGAACAGGGGGATTGATTAACTATGGCTACACCTTC
TRBD1	TRBV29-1	NA	TRBJ2-1	CSASLGTATLDHEQFF	TGCAGCGCATCACTCGGGACAGCCACTTTAGATCATGAGCAGTTCTTC
NA	TRBV30	NA	TRBJ1-4	CAWSGLTGQDNEKLFF	TGTGCCTGGAGTGGTCTAACGGGACAAGATAATGAAAAACTGTTTTTT
TRBD1	TRBV7-9	NA	TRBJ1-3	CASSPWTGGNGNTIYF	TGTGCCAGCAGCCCTTGGACAGGGGGCAATGGAAACACCATATATTTT
TRBD1	TRBV25-1	NA	TRBJ1-1	CASSELDRTNTEAFF	TGTGCCAGCAGTGAACTGGACAGGACGAACACTGAAGCTTTCTTT
NA	TRBV10-1	NA	TRBJ1-1	CASSPGNREAFF	TGCGCCAGCAGTCCAGGGAACCGTGAAGCTTTCTTT
TRBD2	TRBV9	NA	TRBJ2-2	CASSVTLAGVNTGELFF	TGTGCCAGCAGCGTAACACTAGCGGGAGTCAACACCGGGGAGCTGTTTTTT
NA	TRBV5-4	NA	TRBJ2-2	CASVDGARRATGELFF	TGTGCCAGCGTGGACGGCGCAAGGAGGGCCACCGGGGAGCTGTTTTTT
NA	TRBV7-8	NA	TRBJ1-5	CASSLGFDRFYSNQPQHF	TGTGCCAGCAGCTTAGGGTTTGACAGATTTTATAGCAATCAGCCCCAGCATTTT